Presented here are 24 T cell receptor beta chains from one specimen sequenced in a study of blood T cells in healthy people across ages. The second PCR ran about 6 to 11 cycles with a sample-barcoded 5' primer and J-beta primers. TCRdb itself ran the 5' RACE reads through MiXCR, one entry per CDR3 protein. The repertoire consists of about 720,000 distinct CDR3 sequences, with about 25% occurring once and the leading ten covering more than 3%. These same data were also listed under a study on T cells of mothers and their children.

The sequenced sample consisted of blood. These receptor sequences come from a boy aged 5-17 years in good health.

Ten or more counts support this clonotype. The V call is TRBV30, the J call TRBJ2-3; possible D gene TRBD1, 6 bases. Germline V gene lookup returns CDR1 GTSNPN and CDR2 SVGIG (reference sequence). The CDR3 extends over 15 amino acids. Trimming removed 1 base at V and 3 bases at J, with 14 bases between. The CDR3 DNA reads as TGTGCCTGGAGTGCACCCCGCAGGGGAACAGATACGCAGTATTTT. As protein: CAWSAPRRGTDTQYF.

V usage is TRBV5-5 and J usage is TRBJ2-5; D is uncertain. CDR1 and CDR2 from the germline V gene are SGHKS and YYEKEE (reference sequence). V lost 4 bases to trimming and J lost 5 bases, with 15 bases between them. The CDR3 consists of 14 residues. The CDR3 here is CASSHLMGIETQYF. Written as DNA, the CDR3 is TGTGCCAGCAGCCACCTTATGGGGATCGAGACCCAGTACTTC.

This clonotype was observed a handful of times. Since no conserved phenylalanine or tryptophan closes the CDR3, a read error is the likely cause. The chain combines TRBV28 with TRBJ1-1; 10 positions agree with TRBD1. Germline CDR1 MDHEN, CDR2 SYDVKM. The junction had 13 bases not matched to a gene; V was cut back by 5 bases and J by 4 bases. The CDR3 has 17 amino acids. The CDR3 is CASSDLGTGVYGTEAFL. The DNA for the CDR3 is TGTGCCAGCAGTGACCTCGGGACAGGGGTATACGGCACTGAAGCTTTCCTT.

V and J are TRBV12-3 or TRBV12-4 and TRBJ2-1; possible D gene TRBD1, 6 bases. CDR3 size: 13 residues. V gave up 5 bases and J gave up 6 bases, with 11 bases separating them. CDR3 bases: TGTGCCAGCAGTCTAGGACAGACCAATGAGCAGTTCTTC. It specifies CASSLGQTNEQFF.

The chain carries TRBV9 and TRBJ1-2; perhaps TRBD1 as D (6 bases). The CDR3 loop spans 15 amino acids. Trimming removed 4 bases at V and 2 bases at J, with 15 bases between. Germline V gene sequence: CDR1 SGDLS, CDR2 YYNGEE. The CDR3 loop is CASSLWTDSNYGYTF. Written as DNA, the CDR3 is TGTGCCAGCAGCCTGTGGACAGATTCCAACTATGGCTACACCTTC.

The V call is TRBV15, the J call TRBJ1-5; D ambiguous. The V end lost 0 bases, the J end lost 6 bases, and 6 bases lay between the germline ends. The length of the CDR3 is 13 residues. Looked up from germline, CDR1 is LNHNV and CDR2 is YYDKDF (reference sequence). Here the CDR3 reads CATSRDRSQPQHF. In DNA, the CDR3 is TGTGCCACCAGCAGAGACCGGAGTCAGCCCCAGCATTTT.

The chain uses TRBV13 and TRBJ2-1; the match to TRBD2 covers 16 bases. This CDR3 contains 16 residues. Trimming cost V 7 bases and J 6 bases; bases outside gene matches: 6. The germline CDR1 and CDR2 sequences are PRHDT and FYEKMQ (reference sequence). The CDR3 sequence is CASKEGLAGGLNEQFF. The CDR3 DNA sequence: TGTGCCAGCAAGGAGGGACTAGCGGGAGGGCTCAATGAGCAGTTCTTC.

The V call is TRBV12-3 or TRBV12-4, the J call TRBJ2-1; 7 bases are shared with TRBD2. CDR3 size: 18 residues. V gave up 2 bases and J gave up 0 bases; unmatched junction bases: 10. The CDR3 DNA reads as TGTGCCAGCAGTTTAAGAAAAGGGAGGGCTAGCTCCTACAATGAGCAGTTCTTC. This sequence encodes CASSLRKGRASSYNEQFF.

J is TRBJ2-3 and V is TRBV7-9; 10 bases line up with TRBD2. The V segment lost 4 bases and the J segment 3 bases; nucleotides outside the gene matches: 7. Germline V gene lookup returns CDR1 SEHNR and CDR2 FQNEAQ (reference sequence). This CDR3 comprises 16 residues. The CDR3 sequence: CASSSISGRRTDTQYF. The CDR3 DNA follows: TGTGCCAGCAGCTCTATTAGCGGGAGGAGAACAGATACGCAGTATTTT.

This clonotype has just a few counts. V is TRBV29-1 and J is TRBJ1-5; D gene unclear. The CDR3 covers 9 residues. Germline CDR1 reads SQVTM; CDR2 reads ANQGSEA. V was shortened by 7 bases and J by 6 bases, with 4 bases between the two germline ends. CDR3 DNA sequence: TGCAGCGCGGGTCAGCCCCAGCATTTT. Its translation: CSAGQPQHF.

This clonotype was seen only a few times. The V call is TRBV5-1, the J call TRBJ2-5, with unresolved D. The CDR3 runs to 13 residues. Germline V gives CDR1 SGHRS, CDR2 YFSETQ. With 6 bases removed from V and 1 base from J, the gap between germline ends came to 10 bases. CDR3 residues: CASKTDPQETQYF. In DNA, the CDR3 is TGCGCCAGCAAAACAGATCCCCAAGAGACCCAGTACTTC.

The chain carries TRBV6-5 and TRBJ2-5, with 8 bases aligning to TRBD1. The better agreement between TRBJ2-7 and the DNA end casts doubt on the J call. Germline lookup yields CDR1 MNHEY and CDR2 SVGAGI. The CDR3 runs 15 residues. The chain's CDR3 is CASSRGQAPSYEQYF. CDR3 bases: TGTGCCAGCAGCCGGGGACAGGCCCCCTCCTACGAGCAGTACTTC.

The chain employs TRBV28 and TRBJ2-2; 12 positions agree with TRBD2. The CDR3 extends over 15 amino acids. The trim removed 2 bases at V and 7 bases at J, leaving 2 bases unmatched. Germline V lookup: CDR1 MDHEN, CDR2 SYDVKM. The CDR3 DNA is TGTGCCAGCAGTTTAAGGGGACTAGCGGGCGGGGAGCTGTTTTTT. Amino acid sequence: CASSLRGLAGGELFF.

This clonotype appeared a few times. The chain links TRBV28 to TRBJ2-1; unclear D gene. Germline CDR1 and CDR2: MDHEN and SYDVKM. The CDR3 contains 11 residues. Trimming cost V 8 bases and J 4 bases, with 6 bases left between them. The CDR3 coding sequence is TGTGCCAGCGGGTATTACAATGAGCAGTTCTTC. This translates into CASGYYNEQFF.

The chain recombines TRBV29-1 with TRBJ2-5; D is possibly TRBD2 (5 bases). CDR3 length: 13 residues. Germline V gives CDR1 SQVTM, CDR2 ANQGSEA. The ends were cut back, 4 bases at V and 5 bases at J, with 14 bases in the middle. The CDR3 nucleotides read TGCAGCGTTGTCCGCGGGTTGGAGGAGACCCAGTACTTC. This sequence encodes CSVVRGLEETQYF.

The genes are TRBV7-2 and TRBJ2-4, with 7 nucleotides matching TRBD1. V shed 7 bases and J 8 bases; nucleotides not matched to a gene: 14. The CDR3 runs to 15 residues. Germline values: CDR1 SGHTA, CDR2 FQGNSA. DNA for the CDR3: TGTGCCAGCAACCTAAGAGGGACAGTCGCGGACATTCAGTACTTC. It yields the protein CASNLRGTVADIQYF.

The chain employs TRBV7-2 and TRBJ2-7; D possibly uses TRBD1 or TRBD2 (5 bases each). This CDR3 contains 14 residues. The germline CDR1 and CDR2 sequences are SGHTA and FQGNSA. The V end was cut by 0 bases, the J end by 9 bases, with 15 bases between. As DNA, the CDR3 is TGTGCCAGCAGCTTAGCGGGGGTCGAAACGGGGCAGTACTTC. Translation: CASSLAGVETGQYF.

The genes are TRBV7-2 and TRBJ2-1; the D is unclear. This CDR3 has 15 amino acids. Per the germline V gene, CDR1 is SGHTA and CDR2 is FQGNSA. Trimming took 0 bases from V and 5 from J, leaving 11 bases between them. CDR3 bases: TGTGCCAGCAGCTTAGCATTTAACGCCGACAATGAGCAGTTCTTC. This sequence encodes CASSLAFNADNEQFF.

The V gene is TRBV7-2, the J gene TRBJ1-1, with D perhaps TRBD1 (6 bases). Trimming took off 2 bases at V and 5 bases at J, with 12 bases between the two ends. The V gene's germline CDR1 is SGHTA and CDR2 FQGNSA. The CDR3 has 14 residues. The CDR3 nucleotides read TGTGCCAGCAGCTTATCTCCGAGGGGGACTGAAGCTTTCTTT. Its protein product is CASSLSPRGTEAFF.

In DNA form, the CDR3 reads TGTGCCAGCAGTCCCCCAGGGGCCGCCGGGGAGCTGTTTTTT. Amino acid sequence: CASSPPGAAGELFF. The chain links TRBV12-3 or TRBV12-4 to TRBJ2-2; a weak D match, TRBD1 (6 bases). This CDR3 region has 14 residues. V dropped 5 bases and J dropped 6 bases, with 13 bases sitting between them.

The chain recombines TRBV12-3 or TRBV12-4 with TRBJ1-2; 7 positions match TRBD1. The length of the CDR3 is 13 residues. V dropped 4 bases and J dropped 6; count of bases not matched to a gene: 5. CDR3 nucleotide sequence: TGTGCCAGCAGTTCAACAGGGGCTCATGGCTACACCTTC. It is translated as CASSSTGAHGYTF.

The CDR3 DNA reads TGCAGTGCCACTACTGGGGGAGATACGCAGTATTTT. Protein product: CSATTGGDTQYF. The V gene is TRBV20-1, the J gene TRBJ2-3, with D perhaps matching TRBD1 or TRBD2 (5 bases each). CDR1 and CDR2 (germline): DFQATT, SNEGSKA (reference sequence). Trimming removed 6 bases from V and 5 bases from J, with 12 bases in between. The CDR3 contains 12 residues.

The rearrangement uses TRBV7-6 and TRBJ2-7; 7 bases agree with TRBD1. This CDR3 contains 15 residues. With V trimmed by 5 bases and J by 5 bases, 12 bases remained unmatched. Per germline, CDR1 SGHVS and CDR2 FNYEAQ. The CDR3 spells CASSPHLRTGDEQYF. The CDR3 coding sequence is TGTGCCAGCAGCCCCCACCTCAGGACAGGCGACGAGCAGTACTTC. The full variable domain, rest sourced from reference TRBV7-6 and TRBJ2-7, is GAGVSQSPRYKVTKRGQDVALRCDPISGHVSLYWYRQALGQGPEFLTYFNYEAQQDKSGLPNDRFSAERPEGSISTLTIQRTEQRDSAMYRCASSPHLRTGDEQYFGPGTRLTVT.

The CDR3 DNA reads as TGTGCCAGCAGTTACTCCCCGACCAACGAGCAGTACTTC. This translates into CASSYSPTNEQYF. The chain joins TRBV6-2 or TRBV6-3 to TRBJ2-5; D gene uncertain. The J call may be in error: the DNA end matches TRBJ2-7 better. Per the germline V gene, CDR1 is MNHEY and CDR2 is SVGEGT. This CDR3 comprises 13 residues.